This record concerns one T cell receptor (beta chain) sequence. The antigen is unknown. The CDR3 end lies 3 residues beyond the end of the read and is filled in from the germline J gene. These data come from a study of Tregs in tolerant kidney transplant recipients. Broader study findings: In tolerant patients, donor-specific Tregs outgrew total Tregs, suggesting antigen-driven expansion. For some patients, primers changed over time, blocking nucleotide-level comparison. Validation in larger populations is needed because few patients were studied.

Data came from immunoSEQ multiplex PCR; TCRdb stores just in-frame clones and leaves some out. The sample table includes 25,000 to 35,000 clones. The CDR3 has 15 residues. Trimming pared 3 bases from V and 1 base from J, leaving 10 bases between. CDR1 SNHLY and CDR2 FYNNEI come from the germline V gene. Unstimulated regulatory T cells (CD4+CD25+CD127-), CD4+CD25- non-regulatory cells, CD4 and CD8 cells were FACS-sorted from thawed PBMCs. The clonotype originates from a human donor who received a combined kidney and bone marrow transplant. This chain links TRBV2 with TRBJ2-1; no clear D gene. Sequenced here: CD8+ T cells from blood, sampled before the transplant. The sequenced CDR3 bases are TGTGCCAGCAGTGAGAACTCCCCTTCCTACAATGAG. As protein: CASSENSPSYNE. From start to end, the CDR3 is CASSENSPSYNEQFF.